These 18 T cell receptor beta chains share one sample of origin, sequenced in a study of vaccination and CD4 T cells after COVID-19. Treatment defined: roughly 11-day PBMC culture with coronavirus spike peptide pools or control peptides (ViraFEST assay). During the years 2011-2018, before the COVID-19 pandemic, the unexposed donor's CD4+ T cells were collected. These receptors have no known antigen. Oncomine TCR Beta short-read sequencing was applied to DNA from cultured CD4+ T cells. TCRdb re-derived calls from the PCR reads in MiXCR, one entry per CDR3 protein. The sample consists of under 10,000 distinct CDR3 sequences, roughly 35% of them appearing once. Sequences were obtained from CD4+ T cells from blood, cultured in vitro. The receptors shown here come from a human donor in good health.

V and J are TRBV20-1 and TRBJ1-1; D gene ambiguous. There are 11 residues in the CDR3. From germline, CDR1 is DFQATT and CDR2 SNEGSKA (reference sequence). With 0 bases removed from V and 4 bases from J, the gap between germline ends came to 3 bases. This CDR3 reads CSARDLTEAFF. CDR3 coding DNA: TGCAGTGCTAGAGATCTCACTGAAGCTTTCTTT.

The chain links TRBV7-2 to TRBJ2-7, with 7 bases fitting TRBD2. Germline CDR1 is SGHTA and CDR2 is FQGNSA. The CDR3 runs 17 residues. The V and J ends lost 5 bases and 0 bases, in that order; junction bases with no gene match: 13. CDR3 bases: TGTGCCAGCAGCGTAGACCCATTGCGGGGGTTCTCCTACGAGCAGTACTTC. This encodes CASSVDPLRGFSYEQYF.

V gene TRBV12-3 or TRBV12-4 combines with J gene TRBJ2-1; 11 positions match TRBD1. The CDR3 length is 15 residues. V lost 4 bases, J lost 6 bases, and 5 bases stayed unmatched. The CDR3 DNA sequence: TGTGCCAGCAGTTCTGGGACAGGGGGTTTCAATGAGCAGTTCTTC. The encoded protein is CASSSGTGGFNEQFF.

V is TRBV12-3 or TRBV12-4 and J is TRBJ2-3, with 8 bases aligning to TRBD1. V was pared by 5 bases and J by 0 bases, with 4 bases of the junction left unmatched. The CDR3 has 15 amino acids. The CDR3 region is CASSDGQGSTDTQYF. CDR3 DNA: TGTGCCAGCAGTGATGGACAGGGTAGCACAGATACGCAGTATTTT.

The CDR3 bases are TGTGCCACCACACTAGCGGGAGGGCGAGTTCCAGATACGCAGTATTTT. This sequence encodes CATTLAGGRVPDTQYF. J is TRBJ2-3 and V is TRBV19, with TRBD2 matching over 13 bases. The CDR3 covers 16 residues. The J segment lost 4 bases and the V segment lost 10 bases, leaving 11 bases of the junction unmatched. Germline CDR1 and CDR2: LNHDA and SQIVND (reference sequence).

This rearrangement joins TRBV5-1 to TRBJ1-6, with a weak D call TRBD1 (5 bases). Germline CDR1 and CDR2: SGHRS and YFSETQ. The ends were cut back, 0 bases at V and 9 bases at J, with 16 bases in the middle. The CDR3 length is 16 residues. The CDR3: CASSLDGTPVSSPLHF. The DNA for the CDR3 is TGCGCCAGCAGCTTGGACGGGACTCCTGTGAGTTCACCCCTCCACTTT.

This clonotype showed up just a few times. The V and J genes are TRBV29-1 and TRBJ1-3, with D possibly being TRBD1 (6 bases). CDR3 size: 13 residues. The germline V and J ends were trimmed by 4 bases and 3 bases, with 10 bases remaining between them. CDR1 and CDR2 (germline): SQVTM, ANQGSEA. The DNA for the CDR3 is TGCAGCGTTGGGACAGCTCATGGAAACACCATATATTTT. Translating it yields CSVGTAHGNTIYF. The full variable domain, in which reference TRBV29-1 and TRBJ1-3 provide the parts outside the CDR3, is SAVISQKPSRDICQRGTSLTIQCQVDSQVTMMFWYRQQPGQSLTLIATANQGSEATYESGFVIDKFPISRPNLTFSTLTVSNMSPEDSSIYLCSVGTAHGNTIYFGEGSWLTVV.

This clonotype was detected only once. The chain couples TRBV5-1 to TRBJ2-3, with TRBD1 identical over 7 bases. V was pared by 3 bases and J by 3 bases, with 7 bases of the junction left unmatched. This CDR3 is 15 amino acids long. The germline V gene has CDR1 SGHRS and CDR2 YFSETQ. The CDR3: CASSSQGLLTDTQYF. CDR3 bases: TGCGCCAGCAGCTCACAGGGGCTACTAACAGATACGCAGTATTTT.

This clonotype occurred a few times. The rearrangement uses TRBV7-2 and TRBJ2-7, with D possibly being TRBD1 or TRBD2 (5 bases each). This CDR3 spans 12 amino acids. V shed 2 bases and J shed 8 bases, with 10 bases lying between them. Per germline, CDR1 SGHTA and CDR2 FQGNSA. For the CDR3, the DNA is TGTGCCAGCAGCTTATCCTCGGGACAGCAGTACTTC. It encodes CASSLSSGQQYF.

The CDR3 is CSALRLAGGTGVGNIQYF. The CDR3 bases are TGCAGTGCACTCAGACTAGCGGGAGGCACTGGGGTGGGAAACATTCAGTACTTC. The rearrangement links TRBV20-1 to TRBJ2-4; TRBD2 matches at 13 bases. The V gene end was trimmed by 6 bases and the J gene end by 6 bases; junction bases not matched to a gene: 17. There are 18 residues in the CDR3. CDR1 and CDR2 from the germline V gene are DFQATT and SNEGSKA (reference sequence).

This clonotype was detected only a few times. DNA for the CDR3: TGTGCCAGCTCACCCAGCTTCTACAATGAGCAGTTCTTC. It translates to CASSPSFYNEQFF. The chain is built from TRBV18 and TRBJ2-1; no firm D call. CDR3 length: 13 residues. V dropped 3 bases and J dropped 3 bases, with 6 bases sitting between them. Germline assignment: CDR1 KGHSH and CDR2 LQKENI.

The chain uses TRBV30 and TRBJ2-5; D gene ambiguous. This CDR3 has 14 amino acids. Germline V gene data show CDR1 as GTSNPN and CDR2 as SVGIG (reference sequence). V lost 0 bases to trimming and J lost 4 bases, with 12 bases between them. The CDR3 loop reads CAWSVGWGSETQYF. As DNA, the CDR3 is TGTGCCTGGAGTGTAGGTTGGGGTTCAGAGACCCAGTACTTC.

The V call is TRBV24-1, the J call TRBJ2-3; the match to TRBD2 covers 8 bases. This CDR3 comprises 15 residues. With 3 bases clipped from V and 5 bases from J, the junction kept 6 bases outside the gene matches. Germline V gene data show CDR1 as KGHDR and CDR2 as SFDVKD. In DNA form, the CDR3 reads TGTGCCACCAGTGATCAACGGGGGGGGGAAGATACGCAGTATTTT. Its translation: CATSDQRGGEDTQYF.

This clonotype was observed a few times. The chain joins TRBV10-2 to TRBJ2-3; D possibly corresponds to TRBD2 (5 bases). This CDR3 has 15 amino acids. V was trimmed by 6 bases and J by 4 bases, leaving 17 bases between them. From germline, CDR1 is WSHSY and CDR2 SAAADI. As DNA, the CDR3 is TGCGCCAGCAGCCGACTTGGGCGGGCGGCAGATACGCAGTATTTT. It specifies CASSRLGRAADTQYF.

The J gene is TRBJ2-7, the V gene TRBV6-7; D remains unclear. TRBV6-7 falls under the ORF class, with uncertain function. The CDR3 sequence is 12 residues long. Trimming took 2 bases from V and 6 from J, leaving 8 bases between them. CDR3 DNA: TGTGCCAGCAGTTACGAGGCTTCCGAGCAGTACTTC. This encodes CASSYEASEQYF.

V usage is TRBV25-1 and J usage is TRBJ1-1; weak D call: TRBD1 (6 bases). This CDR3 comprises 17 residues. Germline V gene lookup returns CDR1 MGHDK and CDR2 SYGVNS. V was shortened by 4 bases and J by 7 bases, with 25 bases between the two germline ends. CDR3 sequence (DNA): TGTGCCAGCAGTGCCTTTGAGGGGACGGGGGCGCAAGGTGAAGCTTTCTTT. Its protein is CASSAFEGTGAQGEAFF.

The chain couples TRBV6-5 to TRBJ2-7, with 8 bases aligning to TRBD2. The V gene's germline CDR1 is MNHEY and CDR2 SVGAGI. V gave up 1 base and J gave up 3 bases; unmatched junction bases: 8. The CDR3 totals 16 residues. This chain's CDR3 is CASSYFLAGGNYEQYF. The CDR3 bases are TGTGCCAGCAGTTACTTCTTGGCGGGAGGTAACTACGAGCAGTACTTC.

The chain couples TRBV20-1 to TRBJ2-1; D is uncertain. Per the germline V gene, CDR1 is DFQATT and CDR2 is SNEGSKA (reference sequence). The CDR3 sequence is 14 residues long. The germline V and J ends were trimmed by 6 bases and 8 bases, with 20 bases remaining between them. CDR3: CSAGNLVIGDEQFF. DNA of the CDR3: TGCAGTGCCGGAAACTTAGTAATCGGCGATGAGCAGTTCTTC.